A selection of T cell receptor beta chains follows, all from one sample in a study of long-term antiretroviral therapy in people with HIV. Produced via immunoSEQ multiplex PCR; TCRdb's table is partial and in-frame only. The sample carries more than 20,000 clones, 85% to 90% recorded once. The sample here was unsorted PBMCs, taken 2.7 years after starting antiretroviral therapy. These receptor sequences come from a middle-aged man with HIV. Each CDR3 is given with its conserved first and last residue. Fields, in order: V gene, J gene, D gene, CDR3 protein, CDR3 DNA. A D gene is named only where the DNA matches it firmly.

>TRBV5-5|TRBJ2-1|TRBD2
CASSLAASGGLGNPNEQFF
TGTGCCAGCAGCTTGGCGGCTAGCGGGGGGCTCGGTAATCCGAATGAGCAGTTCTTC
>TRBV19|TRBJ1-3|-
CASSIDLSTGNTIYF
TGTGCCAGTAGTATTGACCTGTCCACTGGAAACACCATATATTTT
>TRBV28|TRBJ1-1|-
CASGREERTEAFF
TGTGCCTCGGGGAGGGAGGAGCGGACTGAAGCTTTCTTT
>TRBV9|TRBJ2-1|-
CASSMEQGSYNEQFF
TGTGCCAGCAGCATGGAGCAGGGTAGCTACAATGAGCAGTTCTTC
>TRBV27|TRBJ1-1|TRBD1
CASSLDRGWTEAFF
TGTGCCAGCAGCCTGGACAGGGGTTGGACTGAAGCTTTCTTT
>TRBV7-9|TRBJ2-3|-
CASSRLLETTDTQYF
TGTGCCAGCAGCCGGTTGTTGGAAACGACAGATACGCAGTATTTT
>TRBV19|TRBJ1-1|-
CASSLNPGSRTEAFF
TGTGCCAGTAGCTTGAACCCAGGGTCCCGGACTGAAGCTTTCTTT
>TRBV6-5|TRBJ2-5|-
CASSSSGVAAKETQYF
TGTGCCAGCAGTTCATCAGGGGTCGCCGCGAAAGAGACCCAGTACTTC
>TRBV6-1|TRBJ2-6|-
CASRTGDSGANVLTF
TGTGCCAGCAGAACGGGCGACTCTGGGGCCAACGTCCTGACTTTC
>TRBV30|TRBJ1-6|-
CAWSVARYNSPLHF
TGTGCCTGGAGTGTAGCACGGTATAATTCACCCCTCCACTTT
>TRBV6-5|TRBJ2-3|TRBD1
CASSHRGRTDTQYF
TGTGCCAGCAGTCACAGGGGAAGAACAGATACGCAGTATTTT
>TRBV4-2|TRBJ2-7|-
CASSQGPQAYEQYF
TGTGCCAGCAGCCAGGGCCCACAAGCCTACGAGCAGTACTTC
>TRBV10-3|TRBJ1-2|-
CAISGSSADYGYTF
TGTGCCATCAGTGGATCTTCGGCGGACTATGGCTACACCTTC
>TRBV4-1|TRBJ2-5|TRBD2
CASSQDAGGGETQYF
TGCGCCAGCAGCCAAGACGCGGGGGGAGGAGAGACCCAGTACTTC
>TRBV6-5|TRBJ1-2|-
CASSYLQGTVGYTF
TGTGCCAGCAGTTACCTCCAGGGTACAGTCGGCTACACCTTC
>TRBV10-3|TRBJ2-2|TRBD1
CAITEQGESGELFF
TGTGCCATCACGGAACAGGGGGAGTCCGGGGAGCTGTTTTTT
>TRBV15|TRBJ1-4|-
CATSRDNRDTEKLFF
TGTGCCACCAGCAGGGATAACAGGGATACTGAAAAACTGTTTTTT
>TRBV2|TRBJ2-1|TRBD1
CASSSGLGGTGGGEQFF
TGTGCCAGCAGTAGTGGCTTGGGGGGGACAGGGGGCGGTGAGCAGTTCTTC
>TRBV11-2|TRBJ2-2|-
CASTRPDSHPTGELFF
TGTGCCAGCACCCGCCCGGACAGCCATCCCACCGGGGAGCTGTTTTTT
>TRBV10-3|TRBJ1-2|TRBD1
CAISESHRGGYGYTF
TGTGCCATCAGTGAGAGCCACAGGGGAGGGTATGGCTACACCTTC